This TCR beta chain stems from a study of blood T cell repertoires in COVID-19. Here immunoSEQ multiplex PCR was the method, and the copy in TCRdb shows in-frame clones only, minus some. The profile shows roughly 410,000 clones, 70% to 90% of them singletons. The V gene's germline CDR1 is KGHSY and CDR2 FQNENV. V shed 6 bases, J shed 5 bases, and the junction held 9 bases outside the gene matches. The CDR3 covers 14 residues. This clonotype was sampled from a woman in her forties with COVID-19, enrolled during active disease. Sequencing input: peripheral blood. The genes are TRBV16 and TRBJ1-2, with TRBD1 identical over 7 bases. CDR3 nucleotide sequence: TGTGCCAGCAGTACGACAGGGAACCCGTATGGCTACACCTTC. It is translated as CASSTTGNPYGYTF. Full variable domain (outside the CDR3, taken from reference TRBV16 and TRBJ1-2): GEEVAQTPKHLVRGEGQKAKLYCAPIKGHSYVFWYQQVLKNEFKFLISFQNENVFDETGMPKERFSAKCLPNSPCSLEIQATKLEDSAVYFCASSTTGNPYGYTFGSGTRLTVV.